This T cell receptor (beta chain) was observed in a study of blood T cell repertoires in COVID-19. For the study at large: The origin of the acute and convalescent COVID-19 samples was the United States, Italy and Spain. Sample material is recorded as cDNA or gDNA derived from T cells, B-cell-depleted T cells, or PBMCs.

Per the original data handling: Cell counts per sample came from amplifying reference gene primers. Measured with immunoSEQ multiplex PCR; TCRdb has only the in-frame clones, and not every one. The V and J calls and clone size are taken from that table; D and trimming were inferred from the DNA. Found here are approximately 100,000 clones, more than 85% of them singletons; the top ten hold about 20%. V lost 1 base and J lost 4, with 16 bases in between. There are 16 residues in the CDR3. The V gene's germline CDR1 is LGHNA and CDR2 YNFKEQ. The sequence came from a human donor with acute or convalescent COVID-19. The donor label of this sample is uncertain. This chain uses TRBV4-2 with TRBJ1-2, with D possibly TRBD1 on 6 matching bases. The sequenced sample consisted of peripheral blood. CDR3 in amino acids: CASSQGGHMNGYGYTF. CDR3 nucleotide sequence: TGTGCCAGCAGCCAAGGGGGACACATGAATGGCTATGGCTACACCTTC.